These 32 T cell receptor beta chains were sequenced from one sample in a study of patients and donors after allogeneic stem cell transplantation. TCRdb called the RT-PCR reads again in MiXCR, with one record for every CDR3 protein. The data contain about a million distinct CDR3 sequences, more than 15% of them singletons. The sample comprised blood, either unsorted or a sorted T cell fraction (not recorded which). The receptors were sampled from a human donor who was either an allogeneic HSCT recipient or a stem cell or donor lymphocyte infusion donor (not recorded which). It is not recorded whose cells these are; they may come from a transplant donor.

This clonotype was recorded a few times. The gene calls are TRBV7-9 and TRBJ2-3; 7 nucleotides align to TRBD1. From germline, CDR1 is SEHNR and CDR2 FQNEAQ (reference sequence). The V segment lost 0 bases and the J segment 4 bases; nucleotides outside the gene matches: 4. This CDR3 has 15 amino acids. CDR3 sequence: CASSLATGRPDTQYF. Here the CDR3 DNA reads TGTGCCAGCAGCTTAGCGACAGGGCGTCCAGATACGCAGTATTTT.

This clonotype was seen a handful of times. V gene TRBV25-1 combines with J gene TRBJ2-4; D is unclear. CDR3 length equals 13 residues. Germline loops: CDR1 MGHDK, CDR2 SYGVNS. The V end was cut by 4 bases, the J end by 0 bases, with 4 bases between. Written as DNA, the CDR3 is TGTGCCAGCAGTGCAGTAGCCAAAAACATTCAGTACTTC. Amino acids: CASSAVAKNIQYF.

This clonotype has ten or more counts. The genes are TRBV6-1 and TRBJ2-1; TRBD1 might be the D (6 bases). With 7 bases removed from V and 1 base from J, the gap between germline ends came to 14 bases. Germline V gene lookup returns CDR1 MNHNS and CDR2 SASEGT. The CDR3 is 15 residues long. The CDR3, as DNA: TGTGCCAGCAACCCCAGGGACACTTCCTACAATGAGCAGTTCTTC. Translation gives CASNPRDTSYNEQFF.

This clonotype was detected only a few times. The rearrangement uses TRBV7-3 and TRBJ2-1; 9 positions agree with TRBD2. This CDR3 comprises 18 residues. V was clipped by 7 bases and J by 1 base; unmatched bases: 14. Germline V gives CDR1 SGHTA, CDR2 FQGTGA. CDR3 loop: CASTLAASGERSYNEQFF. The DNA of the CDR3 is TGTGCCAGCACGTTGGCGGCTAGCGGGGAAAGATCCTACAATGAGCAGTTCTTC.

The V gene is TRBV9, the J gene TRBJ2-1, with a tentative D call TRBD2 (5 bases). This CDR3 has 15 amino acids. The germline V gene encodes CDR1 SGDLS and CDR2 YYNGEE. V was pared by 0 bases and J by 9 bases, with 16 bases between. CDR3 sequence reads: CASSVVVGAPSEQFF. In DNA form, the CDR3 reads TGTGCCAGCAGCGTAGTAGTGGGAGCCCCTAGTGAGCAGTTCTTC.

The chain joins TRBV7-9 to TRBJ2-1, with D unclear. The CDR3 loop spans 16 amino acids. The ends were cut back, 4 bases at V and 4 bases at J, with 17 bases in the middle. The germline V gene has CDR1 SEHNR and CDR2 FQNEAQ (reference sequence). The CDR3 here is CASSSVISSLYNEQFF. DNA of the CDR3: TGTGCCAGCAGCTCGGTGATTTCTTCACTATACAATGAGCAGTTCTTC.

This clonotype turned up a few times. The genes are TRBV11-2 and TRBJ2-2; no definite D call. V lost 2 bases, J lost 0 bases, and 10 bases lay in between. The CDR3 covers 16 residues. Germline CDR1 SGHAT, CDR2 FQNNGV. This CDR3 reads CASSLPIYANTGELFF. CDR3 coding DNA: TGTGCCAGCAGCTTACCCATTTACGCGAACACCGGGGAGCTGTTTTTT. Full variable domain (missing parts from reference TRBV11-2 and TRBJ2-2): EAGVAQSPRYKIIEKRQSVAFWCNPISGHATLYWYQQILGQGPKLLIQFQNNGVVDDSQLPKDRFSAERLKGVDSTLKIQPAKLEDSAVYLCASSLPIYANTGELFFGEGSRLTVL.

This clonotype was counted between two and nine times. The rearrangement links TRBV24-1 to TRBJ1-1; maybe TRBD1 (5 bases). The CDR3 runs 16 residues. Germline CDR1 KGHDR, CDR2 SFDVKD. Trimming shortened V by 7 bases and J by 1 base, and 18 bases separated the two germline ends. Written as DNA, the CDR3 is TGTGCCACCAGCAAATCCTTGGGGGGACCGAACACTGAAGCTTTCTTT. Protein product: CATSKSLGGPNTEAFF.

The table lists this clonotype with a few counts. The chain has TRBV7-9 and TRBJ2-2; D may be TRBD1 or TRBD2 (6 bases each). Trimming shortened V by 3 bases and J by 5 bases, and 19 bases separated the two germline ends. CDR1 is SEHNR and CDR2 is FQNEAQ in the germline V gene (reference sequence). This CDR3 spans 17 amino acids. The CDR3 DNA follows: TGTGCCAGCAGCTTCGGACCGGGGGCGTTCCTAACCGGGGAGCTGTTTTTT. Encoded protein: CASSFGPGAFLTGELFF.

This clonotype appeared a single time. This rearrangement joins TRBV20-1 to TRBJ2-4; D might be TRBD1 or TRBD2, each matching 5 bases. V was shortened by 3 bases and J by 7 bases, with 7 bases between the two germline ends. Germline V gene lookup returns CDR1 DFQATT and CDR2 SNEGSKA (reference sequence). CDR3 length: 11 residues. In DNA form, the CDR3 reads TGCAGTGCTAGGTGGGGGAACATTCAGTACTTC. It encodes CSARWGNIQYF.

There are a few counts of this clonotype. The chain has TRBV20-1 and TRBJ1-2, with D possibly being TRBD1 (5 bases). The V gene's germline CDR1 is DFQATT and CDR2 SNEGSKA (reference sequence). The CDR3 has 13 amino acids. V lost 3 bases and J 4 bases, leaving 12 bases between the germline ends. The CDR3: CSASEGAAYGYTF. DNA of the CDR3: TGCAGTGCTAGTGAAGGGGCAGCCTATGGCTACACCTTC.

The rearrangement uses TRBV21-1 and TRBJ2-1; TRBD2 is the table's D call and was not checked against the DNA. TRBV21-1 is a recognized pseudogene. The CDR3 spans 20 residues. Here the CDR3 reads CASSKVGRLAGVVPFNEQFF. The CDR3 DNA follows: TGTGCCAGCAGCAAAGTGGGGAGACTAGCGGGAGTTGTACCCTTCAATGAGCAGTTCTTC.

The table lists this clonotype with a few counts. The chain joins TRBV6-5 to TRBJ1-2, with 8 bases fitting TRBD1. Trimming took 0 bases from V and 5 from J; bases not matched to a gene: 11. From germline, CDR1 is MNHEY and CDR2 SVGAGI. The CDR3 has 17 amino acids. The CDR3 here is CASSYSKAAQGVYGYTF. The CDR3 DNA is TGTGCCAGCAGTTACTCGAAGGCCGCACAGGGGGTATATGGCTACACCTTC.

CDR3 bases: TGTGCCAGCAGTGAAACCGGGACAGGGGTTTATGGCTACACCTTC. The encoded protein is CASSETGTGVYGYTF. This chain uses TRBV2 with TRBJ1-2; 10 nucleotides line up with TRBD1. This CDR3 is built from 15 residues. J was trimmed by 5 bases and V by 2 bases; bases with no gene match: 5. Germline values: CDR1 SNHLY, CDR2 FYNNEI.

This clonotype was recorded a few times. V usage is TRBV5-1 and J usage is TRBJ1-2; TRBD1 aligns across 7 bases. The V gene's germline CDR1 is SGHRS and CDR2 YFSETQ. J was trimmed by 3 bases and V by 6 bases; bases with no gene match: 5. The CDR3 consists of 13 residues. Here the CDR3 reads CASTGTEDYGYTF. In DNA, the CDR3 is TGCGCCAGCACCGGGACAGAAGACTATGGCTACACCTTC.

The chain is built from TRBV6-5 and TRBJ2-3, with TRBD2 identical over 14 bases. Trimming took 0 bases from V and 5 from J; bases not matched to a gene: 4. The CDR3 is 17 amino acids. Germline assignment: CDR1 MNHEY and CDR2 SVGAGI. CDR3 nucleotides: TGTGCCAGCAGTTACTCGACTAGCGGGGGGGCGGGAGATACGCAGTATTTT. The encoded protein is CASSYSTSGGAGDTQYF.

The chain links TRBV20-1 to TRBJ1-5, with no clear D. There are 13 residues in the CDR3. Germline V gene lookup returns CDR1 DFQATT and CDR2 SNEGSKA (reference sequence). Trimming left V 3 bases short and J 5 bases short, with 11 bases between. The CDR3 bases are TGCAGTGCTAGGAGACCTGAGGATCAGCCCCAGCATTTT. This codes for CSARRPEDQPQHF.

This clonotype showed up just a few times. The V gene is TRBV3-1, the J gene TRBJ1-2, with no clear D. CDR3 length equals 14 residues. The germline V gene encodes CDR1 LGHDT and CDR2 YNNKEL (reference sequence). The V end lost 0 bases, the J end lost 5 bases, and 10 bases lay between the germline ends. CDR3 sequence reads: CASSQDPEVYGYTF. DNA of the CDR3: TGTGCCAGCAGCCAAGACCCGGAGGTTTATGGCTACACCTTC.

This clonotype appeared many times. CDR3 coding DNA: TGCAGCTTTAGCGGGATGGGACCCAATGAGCAGTTCTTC. It encodes CSFSGMGPNEQFF. J is TRBJ2-1 and V is TRBV29-1, with 8 bases identical to TRBD2. V dropped 8 bases and J dropped 6; count of bases not matched to a gene: 9. Germline loops: CDR1 SQVTM, CDR2 ANQGSEA. This CDR3 contains 13 residues.

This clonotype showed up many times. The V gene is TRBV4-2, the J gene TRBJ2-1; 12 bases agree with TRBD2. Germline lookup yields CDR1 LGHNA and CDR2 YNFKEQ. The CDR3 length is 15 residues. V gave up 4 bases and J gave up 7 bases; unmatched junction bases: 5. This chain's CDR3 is CASSPLAGGLNEQFF. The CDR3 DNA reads TGTGCCAGCAGCCCCCTAGCGGGGGGGCTGAATGAGCAGTTCTTC.

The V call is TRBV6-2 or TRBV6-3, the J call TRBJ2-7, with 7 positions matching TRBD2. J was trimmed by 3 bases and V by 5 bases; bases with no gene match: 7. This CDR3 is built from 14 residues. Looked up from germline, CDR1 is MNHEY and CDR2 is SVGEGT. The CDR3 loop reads CASSRTRDGYEQYF. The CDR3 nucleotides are TGTGCCAGCAGTAGGACTAGGGACGGCTACGAGCAGTACTTC.

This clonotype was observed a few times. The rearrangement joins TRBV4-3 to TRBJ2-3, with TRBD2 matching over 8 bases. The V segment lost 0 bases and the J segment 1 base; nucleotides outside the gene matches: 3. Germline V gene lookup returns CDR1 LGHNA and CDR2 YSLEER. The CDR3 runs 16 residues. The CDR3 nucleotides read TGCGCCAGCAGCCAAGAGGCGGGGGGCGGCACAGATACGCAGTATTTT. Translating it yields CASSQEAGGGTDTQYF.

The CDR3 DNA reads as TGTGCCAGTAGTATAGTGGCGGACCCTCGAGAGACCCAGTACTTC. Its protein is CASSIVADPRETQYF. The rearrangement links TRBV19 to TRBJ2-5; D remains ambiguous. Trimming removed 1 base at V and 4 bases at J, with 13 bases between. In germline, CDR1 is LNHDA, CDR2 SQIVND (reference sequence). The CDR3 is 15 residues long. Drawing the rest from reference TRBV19 and TRBJ2-5, the complete variable domain is DGGITQSPKYLFRKEGQNVTLSCEQNLNHDAMYWYRQDPGQGLRLIYYSQIVNDFQKGDIAEGYSVSREKKESFPLTVTSAQKNPTAFYLCASSIVADPRETQYFGPGTRLLVL.

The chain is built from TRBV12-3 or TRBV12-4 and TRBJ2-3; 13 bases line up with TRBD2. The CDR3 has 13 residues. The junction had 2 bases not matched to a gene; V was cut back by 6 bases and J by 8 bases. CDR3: CASSRTSGSTQYF. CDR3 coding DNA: TGTGCCAGCAGCCGGACTAGCGGGAGTACGCAGTATTTT.

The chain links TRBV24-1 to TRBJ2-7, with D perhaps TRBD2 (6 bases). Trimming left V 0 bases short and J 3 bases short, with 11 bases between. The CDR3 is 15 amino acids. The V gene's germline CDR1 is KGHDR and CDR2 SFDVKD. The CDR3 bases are TGTGCCACCAGTGATTTGCAGGGAGGTTACTACGAGCAGTACTTC. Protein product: CATSDLQGGYYEQYF.

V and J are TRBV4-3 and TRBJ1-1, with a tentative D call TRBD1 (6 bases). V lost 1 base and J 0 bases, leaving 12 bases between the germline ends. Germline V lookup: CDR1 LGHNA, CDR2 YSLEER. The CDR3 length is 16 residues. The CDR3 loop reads CASSQGQDRMNTEAFF. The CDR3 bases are TGCGCCAGCAGCCAAGGACAGGACAGAATGAACACTGAAGCTTTCTTT.

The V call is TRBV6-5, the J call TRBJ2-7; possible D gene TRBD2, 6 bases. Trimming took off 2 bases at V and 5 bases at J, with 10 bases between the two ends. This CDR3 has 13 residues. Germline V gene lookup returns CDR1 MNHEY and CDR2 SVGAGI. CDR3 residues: CASSYDGSHEQYF. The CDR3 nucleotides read TGTGCCAGCAGTTACGACGGGAGCCACGAGCAGTACTTC.

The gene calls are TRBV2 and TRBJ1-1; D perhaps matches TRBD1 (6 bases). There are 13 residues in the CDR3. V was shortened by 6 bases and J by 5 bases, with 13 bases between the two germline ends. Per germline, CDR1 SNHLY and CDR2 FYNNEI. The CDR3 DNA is TGTGCCAGCAGACAGGGTCGGGGGACTGAAGCTTTCTTT. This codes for CASRQGRGTEAFF.

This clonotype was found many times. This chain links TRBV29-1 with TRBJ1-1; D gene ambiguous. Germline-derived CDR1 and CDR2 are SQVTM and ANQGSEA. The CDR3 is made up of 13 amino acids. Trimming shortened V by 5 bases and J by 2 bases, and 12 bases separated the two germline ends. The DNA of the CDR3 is TGCAGCGTTCGGTTGCCAGTTAACACTGAAGCTTTCTTT. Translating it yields CSVRLPVNTEAFF.

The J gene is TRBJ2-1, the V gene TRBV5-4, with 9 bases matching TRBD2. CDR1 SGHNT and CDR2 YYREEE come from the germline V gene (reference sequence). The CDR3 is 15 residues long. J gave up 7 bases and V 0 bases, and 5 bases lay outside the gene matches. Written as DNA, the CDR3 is TGTGCCAGCAGCTTGGTCGCTAGCGGGAAGAATGAGCAGTTCTTC. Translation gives CASSLVASGKNEQFF.

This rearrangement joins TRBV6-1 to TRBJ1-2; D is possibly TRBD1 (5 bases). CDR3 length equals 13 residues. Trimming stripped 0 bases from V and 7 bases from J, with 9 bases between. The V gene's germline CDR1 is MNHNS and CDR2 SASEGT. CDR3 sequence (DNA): TGTGCCAGCAGTGAAGCGGGGCCTGGTGGCTACACCTTC. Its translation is CASSEAGPGGYTF.

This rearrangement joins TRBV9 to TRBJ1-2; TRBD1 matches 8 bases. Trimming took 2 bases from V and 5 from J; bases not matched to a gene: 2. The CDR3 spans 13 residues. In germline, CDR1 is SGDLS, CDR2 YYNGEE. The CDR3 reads CASSVGTGYGYTF. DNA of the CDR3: TGTGCCAGCAGCGTTGGGACAGGTTATGGCTACACCTTC.